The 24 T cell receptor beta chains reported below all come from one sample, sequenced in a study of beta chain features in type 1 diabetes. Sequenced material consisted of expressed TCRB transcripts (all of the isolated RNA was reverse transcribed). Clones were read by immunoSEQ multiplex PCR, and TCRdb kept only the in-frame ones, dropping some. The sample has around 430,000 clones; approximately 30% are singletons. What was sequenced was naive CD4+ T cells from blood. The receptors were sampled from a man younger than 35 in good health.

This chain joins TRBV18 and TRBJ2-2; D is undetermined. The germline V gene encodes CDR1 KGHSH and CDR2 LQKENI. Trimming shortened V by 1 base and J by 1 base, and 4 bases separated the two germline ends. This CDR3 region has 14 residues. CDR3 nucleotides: TGTGCCAGCTCACCACAAAGGAACACCGGGGAGCTGTTTTTT. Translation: CASSPQRNTGELFF.

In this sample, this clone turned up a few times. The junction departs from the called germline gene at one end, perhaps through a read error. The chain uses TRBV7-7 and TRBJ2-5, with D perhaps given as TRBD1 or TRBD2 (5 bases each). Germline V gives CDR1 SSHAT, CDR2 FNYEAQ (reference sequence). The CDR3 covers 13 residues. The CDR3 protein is CASTDSGAGAQYF. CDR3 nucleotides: TGTGCTAGCACCGATTCCGGGGCCGGGGCCCAGTACTTC.

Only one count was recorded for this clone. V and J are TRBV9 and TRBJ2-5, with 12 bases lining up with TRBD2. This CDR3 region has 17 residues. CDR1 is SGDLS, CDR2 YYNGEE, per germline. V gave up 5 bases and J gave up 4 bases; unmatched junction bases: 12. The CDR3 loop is CASSLTTSGRLGETQYF. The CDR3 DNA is TGTGCCAGCAGTCTGACGACTAGCGGGAGATTGGGAGAGACCCAGTACTTC.

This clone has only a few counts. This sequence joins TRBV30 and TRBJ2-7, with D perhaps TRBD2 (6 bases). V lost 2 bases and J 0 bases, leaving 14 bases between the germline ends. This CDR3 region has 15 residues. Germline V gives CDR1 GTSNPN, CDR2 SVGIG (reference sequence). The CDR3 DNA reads TGTGCCTGGAGTTCCTTGGGACTGACCTCCTACGAGCAGTACTTC. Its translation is CAWSSLGLTSYEQYF.

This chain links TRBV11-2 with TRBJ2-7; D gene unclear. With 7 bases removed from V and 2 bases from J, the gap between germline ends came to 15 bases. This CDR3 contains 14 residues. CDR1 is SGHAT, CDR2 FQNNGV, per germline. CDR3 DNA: TGTGCCAGCACCAACGCCGGCATAGCCTACGAGCAGTACTTC. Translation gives CASTNAGIAYEQYF.

The CDR3 coding sequence is TGCGCCAGCAGCGCCGAAGGACTTCCCTTCACCGGGGAGCTGTTTTTT. Its translation is CASSAEGLPFTGELFF. This chain joins TRBV5-1 and TRBJ2-2, with D possibly TRBD2 on 5 matching bases. V shed 4 bases and J shed 4 bases, with 17 bases lying between them. The CDR3 length is 16 residues. Germline V gene sequence: CDR1 SGHRS, CDR2 YFSETQ.

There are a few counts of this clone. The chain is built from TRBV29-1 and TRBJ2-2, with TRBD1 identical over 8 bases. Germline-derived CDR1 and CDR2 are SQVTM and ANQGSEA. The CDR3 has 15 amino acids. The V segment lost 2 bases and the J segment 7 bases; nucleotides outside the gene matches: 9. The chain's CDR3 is CSVESFRGPSGELFF. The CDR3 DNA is TGCAGCGTTGAATCGTTCAGGGGGCCGAGCGGGGAGCTGTTTTTT.

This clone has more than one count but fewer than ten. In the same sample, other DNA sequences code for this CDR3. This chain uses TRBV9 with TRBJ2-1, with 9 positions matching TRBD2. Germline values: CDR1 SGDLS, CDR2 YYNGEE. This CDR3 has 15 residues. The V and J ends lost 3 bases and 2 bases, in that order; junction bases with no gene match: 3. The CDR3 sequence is CASSGSSGTYNEQFF. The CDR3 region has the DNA TGTGCCAGCAGCGGATCTAGCGGGACCTACAATGAGCAGTTCTTC.

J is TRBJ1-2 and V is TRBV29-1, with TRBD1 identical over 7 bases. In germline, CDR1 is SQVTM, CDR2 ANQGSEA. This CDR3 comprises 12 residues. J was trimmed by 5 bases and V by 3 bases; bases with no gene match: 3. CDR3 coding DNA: TGCAGCGTTGAGGGACAGATATATGGCTACACCTTC. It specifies CSVEGQIYGYTF.

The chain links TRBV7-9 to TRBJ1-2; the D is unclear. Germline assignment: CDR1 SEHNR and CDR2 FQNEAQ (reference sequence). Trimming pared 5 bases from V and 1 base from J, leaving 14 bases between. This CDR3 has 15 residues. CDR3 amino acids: CASSPIGPLNYGYTF. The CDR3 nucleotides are TGTGCCAGCAGCCCCATTGGTCCCCTTAACTATGGCTACACCTTC.

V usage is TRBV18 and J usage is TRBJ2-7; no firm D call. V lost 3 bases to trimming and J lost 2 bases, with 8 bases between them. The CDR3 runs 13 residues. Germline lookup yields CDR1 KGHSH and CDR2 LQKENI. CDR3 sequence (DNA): TGTGCCAGCTCACCGGCGGCTACCTACGAGCAGTACTTC. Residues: CASSPAATYEQYF.

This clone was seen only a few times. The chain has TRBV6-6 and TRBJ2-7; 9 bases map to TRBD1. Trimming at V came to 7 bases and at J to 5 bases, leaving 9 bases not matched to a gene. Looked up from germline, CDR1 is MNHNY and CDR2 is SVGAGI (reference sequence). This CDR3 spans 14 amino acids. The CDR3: CASTLPGTGNEQYF. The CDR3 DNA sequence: TGTGCCAGCACCCTTCCCGGGACAGGGAACGAGCAGTACTTC.

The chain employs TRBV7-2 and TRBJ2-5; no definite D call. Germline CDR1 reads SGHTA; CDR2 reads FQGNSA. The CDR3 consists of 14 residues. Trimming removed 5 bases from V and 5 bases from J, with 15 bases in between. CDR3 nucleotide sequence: TGTGCCAGCAGCCTGAGTGGCGCAGAGGAGACCCAGTACTTC. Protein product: CASSLSGAEETQYF.

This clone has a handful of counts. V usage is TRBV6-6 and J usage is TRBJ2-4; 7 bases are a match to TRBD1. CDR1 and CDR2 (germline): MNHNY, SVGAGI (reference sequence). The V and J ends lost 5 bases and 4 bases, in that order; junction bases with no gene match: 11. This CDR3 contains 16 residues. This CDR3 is CASSPQTGLGKNIQYF. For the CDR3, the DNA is TGTGCCAGCAGTCCCCAGACAGGGCTGGGGAAAAACATTCAGTACTTC.

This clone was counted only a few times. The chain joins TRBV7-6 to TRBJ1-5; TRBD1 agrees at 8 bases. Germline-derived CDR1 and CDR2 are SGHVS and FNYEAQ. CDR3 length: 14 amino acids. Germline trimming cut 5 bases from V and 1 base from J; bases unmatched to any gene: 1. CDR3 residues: CASSRTGSNQPQHF. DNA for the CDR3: TGTGCCAGCAGCCGGACAGGGAGCAATCAGCCCCAGCATTTT.

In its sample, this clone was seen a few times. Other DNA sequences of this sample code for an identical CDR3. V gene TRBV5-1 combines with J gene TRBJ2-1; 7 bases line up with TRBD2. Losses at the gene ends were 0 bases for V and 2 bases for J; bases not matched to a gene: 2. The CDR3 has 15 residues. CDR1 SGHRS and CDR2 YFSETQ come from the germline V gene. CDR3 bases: TGCGCCAGCAGCTTGGGGCTAGCGGCCTACAATGAGCAGTTCTTC. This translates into CASSLGLAAYNEQFF.

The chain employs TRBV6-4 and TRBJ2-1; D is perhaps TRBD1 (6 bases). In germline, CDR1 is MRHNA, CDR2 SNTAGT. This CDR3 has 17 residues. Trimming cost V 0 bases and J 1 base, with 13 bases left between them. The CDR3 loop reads CASSDSNRVNSYNEQFF. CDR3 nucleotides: TGTGCCAGCAGTGACTCAAACAGGGTAAATTCCTACAATGAGCAGTTCTTC.

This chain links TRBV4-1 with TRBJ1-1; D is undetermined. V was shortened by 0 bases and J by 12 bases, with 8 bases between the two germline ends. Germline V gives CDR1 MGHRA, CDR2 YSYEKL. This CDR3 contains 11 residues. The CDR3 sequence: CASSQDRQSFF. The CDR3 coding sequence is TGCGCCAGCAGCCAAGATCGGCAGTCTTTCTTT.

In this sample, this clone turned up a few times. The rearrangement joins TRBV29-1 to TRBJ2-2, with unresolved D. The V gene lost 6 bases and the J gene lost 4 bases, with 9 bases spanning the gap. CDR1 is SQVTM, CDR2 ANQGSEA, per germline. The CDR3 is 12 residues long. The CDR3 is CSVVISTGELFF. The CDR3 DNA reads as TGCAGCGTCGTTATTAGCACCGGGGAGCTGTTTTTT.

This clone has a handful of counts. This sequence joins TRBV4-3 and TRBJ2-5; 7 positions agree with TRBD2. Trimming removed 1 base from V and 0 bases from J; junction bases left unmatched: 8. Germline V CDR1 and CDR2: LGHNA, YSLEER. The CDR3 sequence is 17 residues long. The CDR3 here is CASSQGNSGEYQETQYF. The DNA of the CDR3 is TGCGCCAGCAGCCAAGGCAACAGCGGGGAGTACCAAGAGACCCAGTACTTC.

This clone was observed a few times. In DNA, the CDR3 is TGTGCCTGGAGTGTAGGCCGACCCCACGAGCAGTACTTC. It translates to CAWSVGRPHEQYF. The V and J genes are TRBV30 and TRBJ2-7; D gene uncertain. Germline lookup yields CDR1 GTSNPN and CDR2 SVGIG (reference sequence). This CDR3 has 13 amino acids. With 0 bases removed from V and 5 bases from J, the gap between germline ends came to 11 bases.

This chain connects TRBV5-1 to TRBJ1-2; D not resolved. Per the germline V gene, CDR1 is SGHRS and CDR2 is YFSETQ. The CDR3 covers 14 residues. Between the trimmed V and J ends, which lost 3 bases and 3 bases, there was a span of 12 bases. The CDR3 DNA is TGCGCCAGCAGCTCTCTTGTCGGTCACTATGGCTACACCTTC. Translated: CASSSLVGHYGYTF.

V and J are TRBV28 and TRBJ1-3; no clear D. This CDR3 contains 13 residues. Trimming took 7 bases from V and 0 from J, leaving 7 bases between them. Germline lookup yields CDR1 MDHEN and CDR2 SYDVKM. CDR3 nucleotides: TGTGCCAGCAAAGCCTTCTCTGGAAACACCATATATTTT. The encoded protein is CASKAFSGNTIYF. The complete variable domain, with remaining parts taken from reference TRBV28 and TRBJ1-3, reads DVKVTQSSRYLVKRTGEKVFLECVQDMDHENMFWYRQDPGLGLRLIYFSYDVKMKEKGDIPEGYSVSREKKERFSLILESASTNQTSMYLCASKAFSGNTIYFGEGSWLTVV.

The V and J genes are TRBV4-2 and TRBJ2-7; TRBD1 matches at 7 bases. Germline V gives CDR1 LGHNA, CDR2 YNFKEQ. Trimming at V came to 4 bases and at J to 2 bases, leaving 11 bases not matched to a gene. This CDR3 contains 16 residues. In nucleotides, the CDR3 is TGTGCCAGCAGCCGGCAGGGGACAGCGACCACCTACGAGCAGTACTTC. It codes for CASSRQGTATTYEQYF.